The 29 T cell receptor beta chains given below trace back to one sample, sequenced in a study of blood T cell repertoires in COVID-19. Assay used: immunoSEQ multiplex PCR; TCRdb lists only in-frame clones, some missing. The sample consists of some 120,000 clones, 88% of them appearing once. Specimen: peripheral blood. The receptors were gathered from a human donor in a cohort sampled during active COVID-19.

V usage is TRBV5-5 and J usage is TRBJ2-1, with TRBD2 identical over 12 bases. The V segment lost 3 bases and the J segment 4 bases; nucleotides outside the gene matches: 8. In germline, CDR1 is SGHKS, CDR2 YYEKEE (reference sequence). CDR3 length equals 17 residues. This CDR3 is CASSSMTSGGPYNEQFF. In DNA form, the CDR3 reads TGTGCCAGCAGCTCCATGACTAGCGGGGGACCTTACAATGAGCAGTTCTTC.

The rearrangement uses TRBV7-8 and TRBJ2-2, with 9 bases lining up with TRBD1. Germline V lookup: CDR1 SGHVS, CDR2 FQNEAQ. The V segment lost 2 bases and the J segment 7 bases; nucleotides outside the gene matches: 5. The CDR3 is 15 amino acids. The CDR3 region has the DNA TGTGCCAGCAGCTTAATCGGGACAGGGTTCGGGGAGCTGTTTTTT. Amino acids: CASSLIGTGFGELFF.

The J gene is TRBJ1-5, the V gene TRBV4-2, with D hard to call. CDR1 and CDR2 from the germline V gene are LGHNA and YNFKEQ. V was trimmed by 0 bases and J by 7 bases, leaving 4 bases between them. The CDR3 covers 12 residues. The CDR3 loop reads CASSQDSQPQHF. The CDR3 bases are TGTGCCAGCAGCCAAGACTCCCAGCCCCAGCATTTT.

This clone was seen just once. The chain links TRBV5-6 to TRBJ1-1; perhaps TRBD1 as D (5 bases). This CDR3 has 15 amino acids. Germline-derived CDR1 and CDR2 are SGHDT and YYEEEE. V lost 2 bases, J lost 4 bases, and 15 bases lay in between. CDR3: CASSFLGGRGTEAFF. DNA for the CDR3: TGTGCCAGCAGCTTCCTCGGGGGGAGGGGCACTGAAGCTTTCTTT.

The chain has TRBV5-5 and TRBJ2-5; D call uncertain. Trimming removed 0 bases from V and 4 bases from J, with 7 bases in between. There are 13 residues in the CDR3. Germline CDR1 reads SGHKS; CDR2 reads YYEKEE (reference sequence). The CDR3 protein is CASSLGGGETQYF. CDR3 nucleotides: TGTGCCAGCAGCTTGGGAGGCGGAGAGACCCAGTACTTC.

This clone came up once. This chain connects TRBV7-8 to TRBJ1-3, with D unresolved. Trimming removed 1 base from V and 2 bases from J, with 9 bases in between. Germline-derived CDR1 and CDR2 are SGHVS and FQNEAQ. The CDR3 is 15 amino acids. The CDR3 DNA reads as TGTGCCAGCAGCTTAGAATGGAGACCTGGAAACACCATATATTTT. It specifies CASSLEWRPGNTIYF. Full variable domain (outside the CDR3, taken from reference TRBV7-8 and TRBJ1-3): GAGVSQSPRYKVAKRGQDVALRCDPISGHVSLFWYQQALGQGPEFLTYFQNEAQLDKSGLPSDRFFAERPEGSVSTLKIQRTQQEDSAVYLCASSLEWRPGNTIYFGEGSWLTVV.

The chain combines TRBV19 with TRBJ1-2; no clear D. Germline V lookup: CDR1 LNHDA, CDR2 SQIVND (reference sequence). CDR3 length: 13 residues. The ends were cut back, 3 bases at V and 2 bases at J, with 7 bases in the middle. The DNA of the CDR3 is TGTGCCAGTAGTATTGGCAGAAACTATGGCTACACCTTC. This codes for CASSIGRNYGYTF.

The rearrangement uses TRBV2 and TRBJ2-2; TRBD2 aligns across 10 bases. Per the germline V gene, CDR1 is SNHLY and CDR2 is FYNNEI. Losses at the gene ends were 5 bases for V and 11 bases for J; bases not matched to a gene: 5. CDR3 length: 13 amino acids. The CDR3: CASSKLAGIELFF. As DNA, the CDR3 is TGTGCCAGCAGTAAACTAGCGGGAATAGAGCTGTTTTTT. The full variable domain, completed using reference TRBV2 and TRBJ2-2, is EPEVTQTPSHQVTQMGQEVILRCVPISNHLYFYWYRQILGQKVEFLVSFYNNEISEKSEIFDDQFSVERPDGSNFTLKIRSTKLEDSAMYFCASSKLAGIELFFGEGSRLTVL.

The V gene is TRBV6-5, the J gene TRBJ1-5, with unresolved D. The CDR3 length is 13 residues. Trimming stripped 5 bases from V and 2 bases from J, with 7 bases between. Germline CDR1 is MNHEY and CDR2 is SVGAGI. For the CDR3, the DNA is TGTGCCAGCAGTAAGGCGGGCAATCAGCCCCAGCATTTT. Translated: CASSKAGNQPQHF.

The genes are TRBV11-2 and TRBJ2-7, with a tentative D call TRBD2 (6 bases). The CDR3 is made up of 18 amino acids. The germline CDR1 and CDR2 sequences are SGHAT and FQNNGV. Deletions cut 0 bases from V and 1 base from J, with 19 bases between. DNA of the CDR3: TGTGCCAGCAGCTTAGATGCCTTCCTTCCTGGAGGGTCCTACGAGCAGTACTTC. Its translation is CASSLDAFLPGGSYEQYF.

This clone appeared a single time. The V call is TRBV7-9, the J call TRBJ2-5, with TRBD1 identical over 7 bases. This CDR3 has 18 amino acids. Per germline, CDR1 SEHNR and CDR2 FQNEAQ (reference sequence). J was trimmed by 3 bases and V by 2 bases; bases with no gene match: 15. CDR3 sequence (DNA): TGTGCCAGCAGCTTAAAACCGGGACAGACGATTGGGAAAGAGACCCAGTACTTC. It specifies CASSLKPGQTIGKETQYF.

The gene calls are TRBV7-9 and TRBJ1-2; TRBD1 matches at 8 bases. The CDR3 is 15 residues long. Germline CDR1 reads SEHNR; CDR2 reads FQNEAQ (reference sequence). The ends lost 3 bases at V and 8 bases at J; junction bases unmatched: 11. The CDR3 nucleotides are TGTGCCAGCAGCTTCAACCCCGACAGGGGAGGCGGCTACACCTTC. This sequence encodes CASSFNPDRGGGYTF.

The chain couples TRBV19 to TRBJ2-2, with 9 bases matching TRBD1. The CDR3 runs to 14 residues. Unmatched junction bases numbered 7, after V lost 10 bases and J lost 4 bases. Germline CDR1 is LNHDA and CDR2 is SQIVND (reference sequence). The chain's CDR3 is CATQGQGFTGELFF. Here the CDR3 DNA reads TGTGCCACCCAGGGACAGGGATTCACCGGGGAGCTGTTTTTT.

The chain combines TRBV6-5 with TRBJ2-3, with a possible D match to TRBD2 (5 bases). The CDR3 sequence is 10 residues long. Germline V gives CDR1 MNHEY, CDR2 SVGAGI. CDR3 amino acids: CVREEDTQYF. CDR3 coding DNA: TGTGTACGGGAAGAGGATACGCAGTATTTT.

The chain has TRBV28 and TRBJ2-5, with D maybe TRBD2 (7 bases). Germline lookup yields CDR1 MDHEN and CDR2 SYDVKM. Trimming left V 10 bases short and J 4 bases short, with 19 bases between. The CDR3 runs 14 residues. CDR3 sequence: CATLTGGPRETQYF. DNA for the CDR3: TGTGCCACCCTGACGGGGGGCCCTCGAGAGACCCAGTACTTC.

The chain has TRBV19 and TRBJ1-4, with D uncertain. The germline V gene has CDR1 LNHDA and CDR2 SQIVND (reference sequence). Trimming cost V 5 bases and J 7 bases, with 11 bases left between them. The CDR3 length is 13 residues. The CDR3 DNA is TGTGCCAGTAGTGCGACTTCGGTTGAAAAACTGTTTTTT. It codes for CASSATSVEKLFF.

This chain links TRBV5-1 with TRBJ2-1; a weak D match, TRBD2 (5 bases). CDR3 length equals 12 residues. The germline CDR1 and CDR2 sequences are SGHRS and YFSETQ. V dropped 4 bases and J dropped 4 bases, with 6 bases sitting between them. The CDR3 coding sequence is TGCGCCAGCAGCCCGGGGTACAATGAGCAGTTCTTC. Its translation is CASSPGYNEQFF.

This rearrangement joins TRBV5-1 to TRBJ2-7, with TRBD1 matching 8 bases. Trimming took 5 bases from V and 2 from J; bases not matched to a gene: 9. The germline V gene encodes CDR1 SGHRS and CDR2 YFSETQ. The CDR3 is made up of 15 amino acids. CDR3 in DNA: TGCGCCAGCAGTTACCTCCGGGACAGGACCTACGAGCAGTACTTC. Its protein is CASSYLRDRTYEQYF.

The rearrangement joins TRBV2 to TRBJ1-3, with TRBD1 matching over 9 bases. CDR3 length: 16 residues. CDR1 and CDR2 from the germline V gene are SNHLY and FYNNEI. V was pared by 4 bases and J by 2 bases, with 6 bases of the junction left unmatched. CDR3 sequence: CASSGLGQGTGNTIYF. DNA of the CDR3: TGTGCCAGCAGTGGGTTGGGACAGGGAACTGGAAACACCATATATTTT.

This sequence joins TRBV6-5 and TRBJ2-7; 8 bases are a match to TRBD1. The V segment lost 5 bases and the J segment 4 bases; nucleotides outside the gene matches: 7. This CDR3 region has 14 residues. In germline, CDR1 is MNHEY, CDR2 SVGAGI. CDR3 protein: CASSLSGGSYEQYF. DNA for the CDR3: TGTGCCAGCAGTCTTTCAGGGGGCTCGTACGAGCAGTACTTC.

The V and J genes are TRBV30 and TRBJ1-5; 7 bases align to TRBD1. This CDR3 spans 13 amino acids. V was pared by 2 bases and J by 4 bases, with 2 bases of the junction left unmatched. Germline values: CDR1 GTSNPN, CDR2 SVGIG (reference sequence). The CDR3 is CAWSQGVNQPQHF. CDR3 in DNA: TGTGCCTGGAGTCAGGGGGTTAATCAGCCCCAGCATTTT.

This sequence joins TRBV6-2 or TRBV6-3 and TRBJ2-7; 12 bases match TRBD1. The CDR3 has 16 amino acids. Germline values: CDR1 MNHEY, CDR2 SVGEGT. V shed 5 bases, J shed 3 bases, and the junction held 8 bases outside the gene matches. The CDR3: CASSSPGQGALYEQYF. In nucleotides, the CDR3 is TGTGCCAGCAGTAGCCCGGGACAGGGGGCTCTCTACGAGCAGTACTTC.

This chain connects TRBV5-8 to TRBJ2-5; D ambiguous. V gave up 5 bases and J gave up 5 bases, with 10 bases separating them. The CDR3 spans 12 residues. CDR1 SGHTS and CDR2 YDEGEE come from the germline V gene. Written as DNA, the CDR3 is TGTGCCAGCAGGCCCCCCGGGGAGACCCAGTACTTC. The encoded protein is CASRPPGETQYF.

CDR3 amino acids: CASSSRGTIPDTQYF. In DNA, the CDR3 is TGTGCCAGCAGCTCCCGGGGGACGATTCCAGATACGCAGTATTTT. V and J are TRBV13 and TRBJ2-3; D perhaps matches TRBD2 (6 bases). CDR3 size: 15 residues. Germline V gives CDR1 PRHDT, CDR2 FYEKMQ (reference sequence). V lost 4 bases to trimming and J lost 4 bases, with 15 bases between them.

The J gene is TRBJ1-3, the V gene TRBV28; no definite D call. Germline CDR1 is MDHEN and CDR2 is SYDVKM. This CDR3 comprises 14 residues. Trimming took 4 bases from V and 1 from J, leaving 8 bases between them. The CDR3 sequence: CASSSGGSGNTIYF. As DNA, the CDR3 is TGTGCCAGCAGTTCTGGAGGGTCTGGAAACACCATATATTTT.

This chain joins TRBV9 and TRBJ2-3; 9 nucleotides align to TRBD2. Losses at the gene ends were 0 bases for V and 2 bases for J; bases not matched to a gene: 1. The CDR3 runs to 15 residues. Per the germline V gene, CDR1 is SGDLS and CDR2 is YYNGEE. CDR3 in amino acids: CASSVVAGVTDTQYF. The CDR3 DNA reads TGTGCCAGCAGCGTAGTAGCGGGGGTCACAGATACGCAGTATTTT.

The CDR3 region is CASSSGQGYEQYF. The CDR3 nucleotides are TGTGCCAGCAGCTCTGGACAGGGGTACGAGCAGTACTTC. This rearrangement joins TRBV28 to TRBJ2-7; 9 positions match TRBD1. The CDR3 runs 13 residues. Germline V gene lookup returns CDR1 MDHEN and CDR2 SYDVKM. The V and J ends lost 6 bases and 4 bases, in that order; junction bases with no gene match: 4.

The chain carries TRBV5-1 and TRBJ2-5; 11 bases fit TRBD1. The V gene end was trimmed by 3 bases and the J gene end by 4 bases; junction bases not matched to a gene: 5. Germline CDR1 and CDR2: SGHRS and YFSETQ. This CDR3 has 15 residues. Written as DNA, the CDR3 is TGCGCCAGCAGCTACGGACAGGGGGCCTTAGAGACCCAGTACTTC. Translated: CASSYGQGALETQYF.

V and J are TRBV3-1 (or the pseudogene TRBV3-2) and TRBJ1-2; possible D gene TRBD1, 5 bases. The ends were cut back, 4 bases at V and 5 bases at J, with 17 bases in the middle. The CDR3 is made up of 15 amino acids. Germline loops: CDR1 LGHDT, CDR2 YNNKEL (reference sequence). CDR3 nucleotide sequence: TGTGCCAGCAGCCCCCAGGGATGGGGTCCTTATGGCTACACCTTC. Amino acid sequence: CASSPQGWGPYGYTF.